These 14 T cell receptor beta chains were sequenced from one sample in a study of cytomegalovirus exposure and HLA in healthy donors. It was with 60 Vbeta and 13 Jbeta primers that the PCR ran. Libraries were prepared by immunoSEQ multiplex PCR; TCRdb keeps only in-frame clonotypes and omits some of them. This table holds 130,000 to 150,000 clones, 60% to 80% found once. The sequencing sample was made of PBMCs. Source of these receptors: a woman aged 40 to 49 in good health and CMV-seropositive.

The J gene is TRBJ2-1, the V gene TRBV7-3, with 9 bases identical to TRBD2. The CDR3 is 16 amino acids. Germline CDR1 SGHTA, CDR2 FQGTGA. V shed 1 base and J 5 bases; nucleotides not matched to a gene: 6. The CDR3 spells CASSLITAGGNNEQFF. The CDR3 DNA is TGTGCCAGCAGCTTAATTACTGCGGGGGGGAACAATGAGCAGTTCTTC. The variable domain in full, completed from reference TRBV7-3 and TRBJ2-1, reads GAGVSQTPSNKVTEKGKYVELRCDPISGHTALYWYRQSLGQGPEFLIYFQGTGAADDSGLPNDRFFAVRPEGSVSTLKIQRTERGDSAVYLCASSLITAGGNNEQFFGPGTRLTVL.

The chain has TRBV6-6 and TRBJ1-6; D is possibly TRBD1 (5 bases). The V and J ends lost 5 bases and 9 bases respectively, with 17 bases between them. The germline CDR1 and CDR2 sequences are MNHNY and SVGAGI (reference sequence). This CDR3 is built from 15 residues. The CDR3 region is CASSNKQTVTSPLHF. CDR3 sequence (DNA): TGTGCCAGCAGTAACAAACAGACAGTGACTTCACCCCTCCACTTT.

There are a few counts of this clone. This CDR3 is also generated by other DNA sequences in the sample. The V and J genes are TRBV5-1 and TRBJ1-2; 7 bases agree with TRBD1. V dropped 0 bases and J dropped 4; count of bases not matched to a gene: 0. The CDR3 runs to 13 residues. Germline V lookup: CDR1 SGHRS, CDR2 YFSETQ. CDR3 loop: CASSLGTGYGYTF. CDR3 in DNA: TGCGCCAGCAGCTTGGGGACAGGCTATGGCTACACCTTC.

The genes are TRBV7-9 and TRBJ1-1; D is undetermined. CDR1 and CDR2 (germline): SEHNR, FQNEAQ (reference sequence). V dropped 1 base and J dropped 3 bases, with 15 bases sitting between them. CDR3 length: 16 residues. The CDR3 loop reads CASSLGRAGVDTEAFF. DNA of the CDR3: TGTGCCAGCAGCTTAGGGAGGGCTGGGGTAGACACTGAAGCTTTCTTT.

This rearrangement joins TRBV4-1 to TRBJ1-6; D not certain. The germline CDR1 and CDR2 sequences are MGHRA and YSYEKL. The CDR3 has 16 residues. V was trimmed by 1 base and J by 7 bases, leaving 14 bases between them. CDR3 bases: TGCGCCAGCAGCCAAGGGTGGGGAGGTGGGAATTCACCCCTCCACTTT. It specifies CASSQGWGGGNSPLHF.

This clone was picked up one time. This chain joins TRBV5-1 and TRBJ2-7; 8 positions match TRBD1. This CDR3 has 14 residues. J gave up 2 bases and V 4 bases, and 5 bases lay outside the gene matches. The germline gives CDR1 SGHRS, CDR2 YFSETQ. The CDR3 sequence is CASSLDRGAYEQYF. The CDR3 DNA follows: TGCGCCAGCAGCCTTGACAGGGGAGCCTACGAGCAGTACTTC.

V is TRBV18 and J is TRBJ1-4, with 7 bases identical to TRBD1. The V gene end was trimmed by 3 bases and the J gene end by 6 bases; junction bases not matched to a gene: 4. The CDR3 has 14 residues. Germline assignment: CDR1 KGHSH and CDR2 LQKENI. CDR3 coding DNA: TGTGCCAGCTCACCGCGACAGGGTTATGAAAAACTGTTTTTT. It translates to CASSPRQGYEKLFF.

The rearrangement uses TRBV2 and TRBJ2-5; a weak D match, TRBD2 (7 bases). V dropped 6 bases and J dropped 5 bases, with 13 bases sitting between them. Germline CDR1 SNHLY, CDR2 FYNNEI. The CDR3 extends over 13 amino acids. The CDR3 sequence is CASSLGGAETQYF. CDR3 nucleotide sequence: TGTGCCAGCAGCCTAGGGGGGGCGGAGACCCAGTACTTC.

The chain couples TRBV5-1 to TRBJ2-3; perhaps TRBD1 as D (5 bases). Trimming took 4 bases from V and 2 from J, leaving 11 bases between them. The germline V gene encodes CDR1 SGHRS and CDR2 YFSETQ. CDR3 length: 14 amino acids. The CDR3 bases are TGCGCCAGCAGCACGGACAAACTCACAGATACGCAGTATTTT. Protein: CASSTDKLTDTQYF.

The chain recombines TRBV5-1 with TRBJ2-2; TRBD2 is a possible D gene (7 bases). Germline-derived CDR1 and CDR2 are SGHRS and YFSETQ. V lost 1 base and J 2 bases, leaving 12 bases between the germline ends. CDR3 size: 16 residues. This chain's CDR3 is CASSLYAGANTGELFF. For the CDR3, the DNA is TGCGCCAGCAGCTTGTACGCGGGGGCCAACACCGGGGAGCTGTTTTTT. Filled out from reference TRBV5-1 and TRBJ2-2, the complete variable domain reads KAGVTQTPRYLIKTRGQQVTLSCSPISGHRSVSWYQQTPGQGLQFLFEYFSETQRNKGNFPGRFSGRQFSNSRSEMNVSTLELGDSALYLCASSLYAGANTGELFFGEGSRLTVL.

The rearrangement uses TRBV9 and TRBJ2-5; 9 bases match TRBD2. Trimming took 0 bases from V and 4 from J; bases not matched to a gene: 10. The length of the CDR3 is 17 residues. Germline V lookup: CDR1 SGDLS, CDR2 YYNGEE. CDR3 sequence: CASSVDPGGGARETQYF. CDR3 DNA sequence: TGTGCCAGCAGCGTAGACCCTGGCGGGGGGGCCAGAGAGACCCAGTACTTC.

The chain carries TRBV6-1 and TRBJ2-7; D ambiguous. Germline CDR1 reads MNHNS; CDR2 reads SASEGT. The CDR3 extends over 15 amino acids. Trimming took 2 bases from V and 2 from J, leaving 13 bases between them. Here the CDR3 DNA reads TGTGCCAGCAGTGAAAGAGTTAGAAACCCCTACGAGCAGTACTTC. This sequence encodes CASSERVRNPYEQYF.

Only one count was recorded for this clone. This chain connects TRBV9 to TRBJ1-4; 9 positions agree with TRBD1. V lost 3 bases, J lost 8 bases, and 11 bases stayed unmatched. The CDR3 is 16 amino acids. Germline V gives CDR1 SGDLS, CDR2 YYNGEE. CDR3 sequence reads: CASSARGQGIEEKLFF. CDR3 coding DNA: TGTGCCAGCAGCGCACGAGGACAGGGGATTGAGGAAAAACTGTTTTTT.

A few counts support this clone. The J gene is TRBJ1-2, the V gene TRBV27, with a weak D call TRBD1 (5 bases). There are 14 residues in the CDR3. V lost 8 bases, J lost 2 bases, and 15 bases lay in between. Germline values: CDR1 MNHEY, CDR2 SMNVEV (reference sequence). CDR3 in DNA: TGTGCCAGCGCCGGGGACGGGGGGAACTATGGCTACACCTTC. Protein sequence: CASAGDGGNYGYTF.